This is a list of T cell receptor beta chains from one sample in a study of blood T cells in healthy people across ages. Using its own MiXCR run on the 5' RACE reads, TCRdb lists one record per CDR3 protein. The sample records some 780,000 distinct CDR3 sequences, around three fifths being singletons. The specimen sequenced was blood. The source is a man between 40 and 49 years old in good health. CDR3s include the opening cysteine and the closing phenylalanine or tryptophan. The D gene is left open where the match is weak. Clone size appears in some rows only: once, few, many, or a class for an expanded clone.

size | J | D | V | CDR3 | DNA
NA | TRBJ2-5 | NA | TRBV30 | CAWSESVWGTQYF | TGTGCCTGGAGTGAAAGTGTCTGGGGGACCCAGTACTTC
few | TRBJ2-6 | NA | TRBV10-3 | CAISESPQTGGANVLTF | TGTGCCATCAGTGAGTCCCCCCAAACGGGAGGGGCCAACGTCCTGACTTTC
NA | TRBJ1-4 | TRBD1 | TRBV5-1 | CASSETGGSGKLFF | TGCGCCAGCAGCGAAACAGGGGGGTCGGGGAAACTGTTTTTT
NA | TRBJ2-1 | TRBD2 | TRBV20-1 | CSAKPPGLNNEQFF | TGCAGTGCCAAACCCCCGGGACTAAACAATGAGCAGTTCTTC
few | TRBJ2-7 | NA | TRBV13 | CASSSDSSPPHEQYF | TGTGCCAGCAGCTCCGACAGCTCTCCCCCCCACGAGCAGTACTTC
NA | TRBJ1-2 | NA | TRBV29-1 | CSVEGSRGNYGYTF | TGCAGCGTTGAAGGTTCGCGGGGCAACTATGGCTACACCTTC
NA | TRBJ1-2 | NA | TRBV29-1 | CSVCHLLNYGYTF | TGCAGCGTTTGTCACCTCCTTAACTATGGCTACACCTTC
NA | TRBJ2-1 | NA | TRBV10-3 | CAISGGAGTPNEQFF | TGTGCCATCAGCGGCGGCGCCGGGACTCCCAATGAGCAGTTCTTC
NA | TRBJ1-1 | NA | TRBV4-1 | CASSQVPGEGTEAFF | TGCGCCAGCAGCCAAGTCCCAGGGGAGGGCACTGAAGCTTTCTTT
NA | TRBJ2-5 | NA | TRBV20-1 | CSARDVWAETQYF | TGCAGTGCTAGAGATGTGTGGGCAGAGACCCAGTACTTC
NA | TRBJ2-6 | TRBD1 | TRBV12-3/TRBV12-4 | CASSLMTGGAGANVLTF | TGTGCCAGCAGTCTCATGACAGGGGGCGCTGGGGCCAACGTCCTGACTTTC
NA | TRBJ2-1 | TRBD2 | TRBV20-1 | CSAPGSGVYNEQFF | TGCAGTGCCCCTGGGAGCGGGGTCTACAATGAGCAGTTCTTC
NA | TRBJ1-1 | NA | TRBV18 | CASSPKGGTEAFF | TGTGCCAGCTCACCAAAGGGAGGTACTGAAGCTTTCTTT
NA | TRBJ2-1 | NA | TRBV7-9 | CASSSAGLNEQFF | TGTGCCAGCAGCTCCGCCGGGCTGAATGAGCAGTTCTTC
NA | TRBJ2-3 | NA | TRBV2 | CASSEGVRGAYTDTQYF | TGTGCCAGCAGTGAAGGAGTCAGGGGAGCATACACAGATACGCAGTATTTT
NA | TRBJ2-7 | TRBD1 | TRBV11-3 | CASSLDFGDRGLYEQYF | TGTGCCAGCAGCTTAGATTTCGGGGACAGGGGGCTCTACGAGCAGTACTTC
NA | TRBJ2-5 | NA | TRBV2 | CASSTRQTQETQYF | TGTGCCAGCAGTACTAGACAGACCCAAGAGACCCAGTACTTC
many | TRBJ2-7 | TRBD2 | TRBV5-1 | CASSADPGLAGEQYF | TGCGCCAGCAGCGCGGACCCAGGACTAGCGGGTGAGCAGTACTTC
NA | TRBJ1-2 | TRBD1 | TRBV4-1 | CASSPIDREGYGYTF | TGCGCCAGCAGCCCTATCGACAGGGAGGGGTATGGCTACACCTTC
NA | TRBJ2-5 | NA | TRBV27 | CASSKSDEGETQYF | TGTGCCAGCTCGAAGTCGGACGAGGGGGAGACCCAGTACTTC
NA | TRBJ2-1 | NA | TRBV7-2 | CASSLGRGQGSYNEQFF | TGTGCCAGCAGCTTAGGGCGGGGGCAGGGGTCCTACAATGAGCAGTTCTTC
NA | TRBJ2-7 | TRBD1 | TRBV5-6 | CASSFLDRVMEQYF | TGTGCCAGCAGCTTCTTGGACAGGGTAATGGAGCAGTACTTC
NA | TRBJ2-1 | TRBD2 | TRBV20-1 | CSATTPLAEKYNEQFF | TGCAGTGCTACGACCCCACTAGCGGAGAAGTACAATGAGCAGTTCTTC
NA | TRBJ1-6 | NA | TRBV7-2 | CASSSTASPLHF | TGTGCCAGCAGCTCGACAGCCTCACCCCTCCACTTT